These 20 T cell receptor beta chains originate from one sample sequenced in a study of shared clonotypes between healthy human individuals (TCRdb year 2020). Libraries came from the immunoSEQ multiplex PCR assay. In TCRdb, the immuneACCESS table is reduced to in-frame sequences with V and J assigned. These tables do not hold every clone; where another copy was compared, an unresolved V gene accounts for under half, and the others remain unexplained. This sample comprises 2.3 million or so clones, approximately 93% of them detected only once. The ten top clones hold about 0.41% of the sample. The sample was naive CD4+ T cells from PBMCs. The cell subset or site label corresponds to: CD45RA+ positively selected. These receptor sequences come from a young man in good health. Some clones in this sample may be carry-over from other donors' samples.

J is TRBJ2-7 and V is TRBV27; 8 bases fit TRBD1. The ends lost 6 bases at V and 2 bases at J; junction bases unmatched: 3. Germline lookup yields CDR1 MNHEY and CDR2 SMNVEV (reference sequence). The CDR3 covers 13 residues. The CDR3 nucleotides are TGTGCCAGCAGGGGACAGGCAACCTACGAGCAGTACTTC. It specifies CASRGQATYEQYF.

The chain carries TRBV13 and TRBJ1-2; the D gene is possibly TRBD1 (6 bases). The CDR3 extends over 12 amino acids. Germline-derived CDR1 and CDR2 are PRHDT and FYEKMQ (reference sequence). Trimming shortened V by 5 bases and J by 8 bases, and 12 bases separated the two germline ends. The CDR3 sequence is CASSRGATGYTF. CDR3 DNA: TGTGCCAGCAGCCGGGGGGCGACGGGCTACACCTTC.

The chain carries TRBV29-1 and TRBJ2-7, with TRBD1 matching over 10 bases. V gave up 7 bases and J gave up 1 base; unmatched junction bases: 7. CDR1 is SQVTM, CDR2 ANQGSEA, per germline. The CDR3 is made up of 14 amino acids. The CDR3 region is CSALGTGVSYEQYF. CDR3 sequence (DNA): TGCAGCGCCCTCGGGACAGGGGTTTCCTACGAGCAGTACTTC.

The V and J genes are TRBV15 and TRBJ2-7; 7 nucleotides match TRBD2. V lost 0 bases to trimming and J lost 1 base; unmatched junction nucleotides: 6. Germline CDR1 is LNHNV and CDR2 is YYDKDF (reference sequence). CDR3 size: 16 residues. CDR3 coding DNA: TGTGCCACCAGCAGAGATGCGGGAGAAGGATCCTACGAGCAGTACTTC. It codes for CATSRDAGEGSYEQYF.

The chain uses TRBV5-1 and TRBJ2-1; D is perhaps TRBD2 (6 bases). The CDR3 is made up of 15 amino acids. Trimming removed 7 bases at V and 2 bases at J, with 16 bases between. Germline CDR1 reads SGHRS; CDR2 reads YFSETQ. The CDR3: CASALAGRTYNEQFF. For the CDR3, the DNA is TGCGCCAGCGCGTTGGCGGGGAGGACCTACAATGAGCAGTTCTTC.

The V gene is TRBV2, the J gene TRBJ1-1; tentatively, D is TRBD1 (5 bases). The V end was cut by 4 bases, the J end by 1 base, with 7 bases between. Germline CDR1 is SNHLY and CDR2 is FYNNEI. The CDR3 sequence is 13 residues long. This chain's CDR3 is CASSAGTNTEAFF. The CDR3 nucleotides read TGTGCCAGCAGTGCAGGGACGAACACTGAAGCTTTCTTT.

The rearrangement uses TRBV7-9 and TRBJ2-5; the D is unclear. Looked up from germline, CDR1 is SEHNR and CDR2 is FQNEAQ (reference sequence). V was shortened by 3 bases and J by 5 bases, with 4 bases between the two germline ends. The CDR3 loop spans 11 amino acids. The CDR3: CASSFWETQYF. DNA of the CDR3: TGTGCCAGCAGCTTCTGGGAGACCCAGTACTTC.

The V gene is TRBV11-2, the J gene TRBJ2-1, with a tentative D call TRBD2 (5 bases). There are 15 residues in the CDR3. V gave up 5 bases and J gave up 5 bases, with 16 bases separating them. Germline V CDR1 and CDR2: SGHAT, FQNNGV. The chain's CDR3 is CASSPRRVDNNEQFF. Here the CDR3 DNA reads TGTGCCAGCAGCCCCCGGCGGGTGGATAACAATGAGCAGTTCTTC.

This chain uses TRBV25-1 with TRBJ2-5; 8 bases match TRBD2. With 1 base clipped from V and 11 bases from J, the junction kept 12 bases outside the gene matches. The CDR3 spans 15 residues. CDR1 and CDR2 from the germline V gene are MGHDK and SYGVNS. The CDR3 sequence: CASSESAGREREQYF. As DNA, the CDR3 is TGTGCCAGCAGTGAATCCGCAGGGAGAGAGCGGGAGCAGTACTTC.

The chain joins TRBV6-1 to TRBJ2-7, with D tentatively TRBD2 (6 bases). The CDR3 has 15 residues. Deletions cut 5 bases from V and 5 bases from J, with 19 bases between. Germline assignment: CDR1 MNHNS and CDR2 SASEGT. The CDR3 protein is CASSLGGLGSDEQYF. In DNA form, the CDR3 reads TGTGCCAGCAGTCTGGGGGGACTGGGGTCTGACGAGCAGTACTTC.

V is TRBV5-6 and J is TRBJ2-1; 8 bases agree with TRBD2. From germline, CDR1 is SGHDT and CDR2 YYEEEE. The CDR3 is 17 residues long. The junction had 15 bases not matched to a gene; V was cut back by 2 bases and J by 8 bases. This CDR3 is CASSFSQGLAGGDEQFF. DNA of the CDR3: TGTGCCAGCAGCTTTTCGCAAGGCCTAGCGGGTGGGGATGAGCAGTTCTTC.

The V and J genes are TRBV7-6 and TRBJ2-3; maybe TRBD1 (5 bases). This CDR3 spans 14 amino acids. Trimming took 2 bases from V and 3 from J, leaving 9 bases between them. The germline CDR1 and CDR2 sequences are SGHVS and FNYEAQ. CDR3 bases: TGTGCCAGCAGCTTATGGCAGGGAACAGATACGCAGTATTTT. This translates into CASSLWQGTDTQYF.

The chain combines TRBV1 with TRBJ2-7. TRBV1 is a pseudogene locus. The CDR3 is 15 amino acids. The CDR3 sequence: CTSRGLEFRSYEQYF. The CDR3 DNA sequence: TGCACCAGCAGGGGGTTAGAGTTCCGCTCCTACGAGCAGTACTTC.

The rearrangement joins TRBV28 to TRBJ1-4; D is uncertain. The V and J ends lost 4 bases and 3 bases respectively, with 9 bases between them. Germline lookup yields CDR1 MDHEN and CDR2 SYDVKM. This CDR3 spans 14 amino acids. The CDR3 loop is CASSSLEANEKLFF. CDR3 DNA sequence: TGTGCCAGCAGTTCGCTGGAAGCTAATGAAAAACTGTTTTTT.

This clone was counted between two and nine times. The V gene is TRBV19, the J gene TRBJ2-1, with 10 bases identical to TRBD1. CDR1 LNHDA and CDR2 SQIVND come from the germline V gene (reference sequence). J gave up 15 bases and V 6 bases, and 8 bases lay outside the gene matches. The CDR3 is 12 amino acids. CDR3 DNA sequence: TGTGCCAGTAGCGACAGGGGGCACGATGCGTTCTTC. Its protein is CASSDRGHDAFF.

This chain links TRBV6-1 with TRBJ2-5; 9 nucleotides line up with TRBD2. In germline, CDR1 is MNHNS, CDR2 SASEGT. This CDR3 spans 15 amino acids. V was clipped by 6 bases and J by 4 bases; unmatched bases: 9. This CDR3 reads CASRLFSGRGETQYF. DNA of the CDR3: TGTGCCAGCAGGCTTTTTAGCGGGAGAGGAGAGACCCAGTACTTC.

The chain is built from TRBV27 and TRBJ1-4; TRBD1 might be the D (6 bases). Trimming stripped 6 bases from V and 6 bases from J, with 8 bases between. CDR1 MNHEY and CDR2 SMNVEV come from the germline V gene (reference sequence). This CDR3 region has 12 residues. The CDR3 region is CASRGQYEKLFF. The DNA for the CDR3 is TGTGCCAGCAGAGGACAGTATGAAAAACTGTTTTTT.

The rearrangement joins TRBV5-1 to TRBJ1-4; tentatively, D is TRBD1 (6 bases). This CDR3 is 14 amino acids long. Germline assignment: CDR1 SGHRS and CDR2 YFSETQ. V dropped 0 bases and J dropped 10 bases, with 13 bases sitting between them. The CDR3: CASSLAGHGSKLFF. CDR3 DNA sequence: TGCGCCAGCAGCTTGGCGGGACATGGCTCAAAACTGTTTTTT.

As concerns this clone: In the same sample, other DNA sequences code for this CDR3. The V and J genes are TRBV29-1 and TRBJ2-7; 8 bases match TRBD1. The V segment lost 7 bases and the J segment 3 bases; nucleotides outside the gene matches: 5. Per germline, CDR1 SQVTM and CDR2 ANQGSEA. The CDR3 is 12 residues long. CDR3 coding DNA: TGCAGCGCTGGACAGGGAAGCTACGAGCAGTACTTC. It is translated as CSAGQGSYEQYF.

This chain joins TRBV29-1 and TRBJ2-3, with 7 bases lining up with TRBD2. This CDR3 is built from 15 residues. The V gene's germline CDR1 is SQVTM and CDR2 ANQGSEA. J was trimmed by 0 bases and V by 7 bases; bases with no gene match: 10. CDR3 nucleotide sequence: TGCAGCGCCCTGGGGGGGTCAGGGAGCACAGATACGCAGTATTTT. Its protein product is CSALGGSGSTDTQYF.